What follows describes a single TCR beta chain. The antigen remains undetermined. Per germline, CDR1 SGHNT and CDR2 YYREEE (reference sequence). The CDR3 runs to 17 residues. With 4 bases clipped from V and 2 bases from J, the junction kept 10 bases outside the gene matches. Primers: 60 Vbeta forward and 13 Jbeta reverse. The data were produced by immunoSEQ multiplex PCR, yet TCRdb's version contains in-frame clones alone and is incomplete. The sample table sets out more than 50,000 clones. These data belong to a study of cytomegalovirus exposure and HLA in healthy donors. Study observations and caveats: In terms of immune exposure information, only CMV serostatus was available.

Sequences were obtained from PBMCs. This clonotype originated in a man aged 45-65 years in good health and CMV-seropositive. The chain recombines TRBV5-4 with TRBJ1-1; 11 nucleotides align to TRBD1. As DNA, the CDR3 is TGTGCCAGCAGCCCACCCCTCGGACAGGGGGCAAACACTGAAGCTTTCTTT. Protein product: CASSPPLGQGANTEAFF.